These 19 T cell receptor beta chains share one sample of origin, sequenced in a study of shared clonotypes between healthy human individuals (dated by TCRdb to between 2020 and 2021). Libraries were made using the immunoSEQ multiplex PCR assay. The source is immuneACCESS, and TCRdb retained only in-frame sequences with V and J called. Part of the clones is not carried over; for the studies checked, unresolved V genes explain less than half of this, and the remainder is unexplained. This sample is represented by 850,000 to 1,200,000 clones; 65% to 80% of them were singletons. The ten most abundant clones make up less than 1.5% of the sample. Sample: memory CD4+ T cells sorted from blood. The cell subset or site tag for this specimen amounts to: CD45RA-negative fraction. The receptor set was obtained from a man aged 18 to 30 in good health.

The table lists this clone with a count of one. J is TRBJ2-3 and V is TRBV5-4, with 8 bases lining up with TRBD2. The CDR3 covers 16 residues. Germline CDR1 and CDR2: SGHNT and YYREEE (reference sequence). The trim removed 0 bases at V and 6 bases at J, leaving 9 bases unmatched. The CDR3 sequence: CASSLGFSGARDTQYF. DNA of the CDR3: TGTGCCAGCAGCTTGGGGTTTAGCGGGGCCCGGGATACGCAGTATTTT.

This clone has ten or more counts. The CDR3 reads CASSWDTRTEAFF. DNA of the CDR3: TGTGCCAGCAGCTGGGATACGAGGACTGAAGCTTTCTTT. The chain joins TRBV5-6 to TRBJ1-1; D gene unclear. V lost 3 bases, J lost 5 bases, and 11 bases lay in between. This CDR3 is built from 13 residues. Germline CDR1 is SGHDT and CDR2 is YYEEEE.

The rearrangement links TRBV13 to TRBJ2-7; 10 positions agree with TRBD2. This CDR3 is built from 15 residues. V shed 5 bases, J shed 5 bases, and the junction held 9 bases outside the gene matches. Germline assignment: CDR1 PRHDT and CDR2 FYEKMQ (reference sequence). This chain's CDR3 is CASSTEAGGFDEQYF. CDR3 nucleotide sequence: TGTGCCAGCAGCACCGAAGCGGGAGGGTTTGACGAGCAGTACTTC. Looking up the rest from reference TRBV13 and TRBJ2-7 gives the full variable domain: AAGVIQSPRHLIKEKRETATLKCYPIPRHDTVYWYQQGPGQDPQFLISFYEKMQSDKGSIPDRFSAQQFSDYHSELNMSSLELGDSALYFCASSTEAGGFDEQYFGPGTRLTVT.

The rearrangement links TRBV2 to TRBJ2-7; 10 bases map to TRBD1. Germline V gene sequence: CDR1 SNHLY, CDR2 FYNNEI. The CDR3 runs 16 residues. V dropped 7 bases and J dropped 4; count of bases not matched to a gene: 13. CDR3 loop: CASKPGQGLLGYEQYF. CDR3 DNA: TGTGCCAGCAAGCCGGGACAGGGGTTACTGGGGTACGAGCAGTACTTC.

This clone was recorded many times. V gene TRBV19 combines with J gene TRBJ2-1; the match to TRBD1 covers 7 bases. V gave up 3 bases and J gave up 6 bases; unmatched junction bases: 8. CDR3 length: 15 residues. Germline values: CDR1 LNHDA, CDR2 SQIVND (reference sequence). CDR3 loop: CASSILRTGGNEQFF. CDR3 DNA: TGTGCCAGTAGTATTTTACGGACAGGCGGCAATGAGCAGTTCTTC.

Concerning this clone: The sample contains more than one DNA sequence encoding this CDR3. The CDR3 DNA reads as TGTGCCAGCAGTCCCCGGACTAGCTACGAGCAGTACTTC. Translated, it gives CASSPRTSYEQYF. The V gene is TRBV27, the J gene TRBJ2-7, with TRBD2 matching 7 bases. With 5 bases clipped from V and 3 bases from J, the junction kept 4 bases outside the gene matches. CDR1 is MNHEY, CDR2 SMNVEV, per germline (reference sequence). The length of the CDR3 is 13 residues.

Only a few counts were recorded for this clone. The chain has TRBV7-9 and TRBJ1-1; D may be TRBD1 (6 bases). The CDR3 is 14 amino acids. V was clipped by 5 bases and J by 10 bases, with 20 bases between them. The V gene's germline CDR1 is SEHNR and CDR2 FQNEAQ (reference sequence). The CDR3 region is CASSLEQGGTVAFF. The CDR3 DNA follows: TGTGCCAGCAGCCTCGAACAGGGAGGTACGGTAGCTTTCTTT.

This clone has a handful of counts. The chain combines TRBV2 with TRBJ2-2; possible D gene TRBD1, 6 bases. Germline values: CDR1 SNHLY, CDR2 FYNNEI. V was cut by 6 bases and J by 8 bases, with 10 bases left in between. The CDR3 is 12 amino acids. As DNA, the CDR3 is TGTGCCAGCAGGCCCGGACAGGGGGAGCTGTTTTTT. It yields the protein CASRPGQGELFF.

This clone was seen a handful of times. The chain is built from TRBV19 and TRBJ1-5; D gene ambiguous. V lost 4 bases, J lost 14 bases, and 15 bases lay in between. Germline V gives CDR1 LNHDA, CDR2 SQIVND (reference sequence). The CDR3 consists of 12 residues. CDR3 DNA sequence: TGTGCCAGTAGTACATCCGGCGGCCCCAAGCATTTT. This codes for CASSTSGGPKHF.

The chain has TRBV28 and TRBJ1-1, with D perhaps TRBD1 (5 bases). Trimming cost V 2 bases and J 4 bases, with 11 bases left between them. Germline assignment: CDR1 MDHEN and CDR2 SYDVKM. The CDR3 totals 14 residues. The CDR3 loop is CASSLGGRVTEAFF. The CDR3 nucleotides read TGTGCCAGCAGTTTAGGCGGCAGGGTCACTGAAGCTTTCTTT.

This chain links TRBV10-3 with TRBJ1-4, with D hard to call. This CDR3 has 14 residues. Between the trimmed V and J ends, which lost 10 bases and 4 bases, there was a span of 16 bases. In germline, CDR1 is ENHRY, CDR2 SYGVKD. CDR3 region: CASSLSGFNEKLFF. For the CDR3, the DNA is TGTGCCAGCAGCCTTTCGGGATTTAATGAAAAACTGTTTTTT.

This clone was seen only once. J is TRBJ2-1 and V is TRBV7-2; TRBD2 matches at 9 bases. The CDR3 consists of 16 residues. CDR1 and CDR2 (germline): SGHTA, FQGNSA. After removal of 3 bases from V and 4 bases from J, the junction contained 7 bases not matched to a gene. Here the CDR3 reads CASSLFGLAQYNEQFF. In DNA, the CDR3 is TGTGCCAGCAGCTTGTTCGGACTAGCGCAATACAATGAGCAGTTCTTC.

This rearrangement joins TRBV7-9 to TRBJ2-3; D perhaps matches TRBD2 (6 bases). The germline V gene has CDR1 SEHNR and CDR2 FQNEAQ (reference sequence). Trimming removed 5 bases from V and 3 bases from J, with 9 bases in between. The CDR3 loop spans 13 amino acids. The CDR3 bases are TGTGCCAGCAGCATGCTAGCGACAGATACGCAGTATTTT. This codes for CASSMLATDTQYF.

This chain uses TRBV7-9 with TRBJ2-1; TRBD2 aligns across 9 bases. The CDR3 is 16 amino acids. CDR1 is SEHNR and CDR2 is FQNEAQ in the germline V gene (reference sequence). Trimming took 1 base from V and 6 from J; bases not matched to a gene: 7. The CDR3 sequence is CASSLDGGRALNEQFF. CDR3 in DNA: TGTGCCAGCAGCTTAGATGGCGGGAGGGCCCTCAATGAGCAGTTCTTC. The variable domain in full, completed from reference TRBV7-9 and TRBJ2-1, reads DTGVSQNPRHKITKRGQNVTFRCDPISEHNRLYWYRQTLGQGPEFLTYFQNEAQLEKSRLLSDRFSAERPKGSFSTLEIQRTEQGDSAMYLCASSLDGGRALNEQFFGPGTRLTVL.

V and J are TRBV7-2 and TRBJ1-6; no firm D call. CDR3 length: 13 residues. Germline V gene data show CDR1 as SGHTA and CDR2 as FQGNSA. V lost 5 bases and J lost 9, with 11 bases in between. The CDR3 region has the DNA TGTGCCAGCAGCCCCGCCGACGTTTCACCCCTCCACTTT. This gives the protein CASSPADVSPLHF.

The V call is TRBV5-1, the J call TRBJ2-3, with a tentative D call TRBD2 (5 bases). V was clipped by 3 bases and J by 5 bases, with 16 bases between them. Germline V gene lookup returns CDR1 SGHRS and CDR2 YFSETQ. This CDR3 spans 15 amino acids. CDR3 protein: CASSWRKEVEDTQYF. Written as DNA, the CDR3 is TGCGCCAGCAGCTGGCGCAAGGAGGTGGAAGATACGCAGTATTTT.

The chain couples TRBV7-2 to TRBJ2-1, with 9 bases identical to TRBD2. J was trimmed by 0 bases and V by 5 bases; bases with no gene match: 8. CDR3 length: 17 residues. CDR1 and CDR2 (germline): SGHTA, FQGNSA. The DNA of the CDR3 is TGTGCCAGCAGCGTAACGGGACTAGCCAACTCCTACAATGAGCAGTTCTTC. Encoded protein: CASSVTGLANSYNEQFF.

This chain joins TRBV2 and TRBJ2-6, with 8 bases matching TRBD1. CDR1 is SNHLY and CDR2 is FYNNEI in the germline V gene. With V trimmed by 5 bases and J by 2 bases, 8 bases remained unmatched. The CDR3 loop spans 17 amino acids. CDR3 nucleotide sequence: TGTGCCAGCAGTCAGGGGGCGGCGGGTGCTGGGGCCAACGTCCTGACTTTC. Encoded protein: CASSQGAAGAGANVLTF.

The chain links TRBV5-4 to TRBJ2-2; 7 nucleotides match TRBD2. The CDR3 runs to 15 residues. Trimming at V came to 4 bases and at J to 5 bases, leaving 8 bases not matched to a gene. The germline gives CDR1 SGHNT, CDR2 YYREEE (reference sequence). The CDR3: CASSLAGVRTGELFF. CDR3 bases: TGTGCCAGCAGCCTCGCGGGAGTTAGGACCGGGGAGCTGTTTTTT.